The rows below give T cell receptor beta chains drawn from one sample of a study of regulatory T cells in long-lasting Graves disease. From the multiplex PCR reads, TCRdb called clonotypes with MiXCR, one entry per CDR3 protein. The data show roughly 360,000 distinct CDR3 sequences, roughly 25% seen once. The sample consisted of peripheral blood mononuclear cells (PBMCs), taken when the disease was refractory, from a patient treated with antithyroid drugs. The receptors stem from a woman in her 40s with Graves disease. Each CDR3 is given with its conserved first and last residue. Fields, in order: CDR3 length, V gene, D gene, clone size, J gene, CDR3 DNA, CDR3 protein. A D gene is named only where the DNA matches it firmly. Size is stated for part of the rows, as once, few or many counts, or as a class when the clone is expanded.

>14|TRBV28|-|many|TRBJ1-5
TGTGCCAGCAGTCCAAGAGGGGCCACCCAGCCCCAGCATTTT
CASSPRGATQPQHF
>9|TRBV20-1|-|many|TRBJ1-2
TGCAGTGCTCTCTATGGCTACACCTTC
CSALYGYTF
>16|TRBV28|-|many|TRBJ2-7
TGTGCCAGCAGGGCTACTTACTTGTGGGTTGGTTACGAGCAGTACTTC
CASRATYLWVGYEQYF
>15|TRBV20-1|-|-|TRBJ1-1
TGCAGTGCTAGAGAGGTCGGCAGGGGACCCACTGAAGCTTTCTTT
CSAREVGRGPTEAFF
>14|TRBV5-8|-|-|TRBJ1-1
TGTGCCAGCAGCCTCCCAAACAGGAACACTGAAGCTTTCTTT
CASSLPNRNTEAFF
>11|TRBV12-3/TRBV12-4|-|many|TRBJ2-7
TGTGCCAGCAGTTTAGGAAGGGAGCAGTACTTC
CASSLGREQYF
>16|TRBV27|-|-|TRBJ1-2
TGTGCCAGCAGTCCTACGGGACCTCGGGGTGGCTATGGCTACACCTTC
CASSPTGPRGGYGYTF
>15|TRBV28|TRBD2|many|TRBJ2-7
TGTGCCAGCAGTTCATTAGCGGGAGGGGACTACGAGCAGTACTTC
CASSSLAGGDYEQYF
>16|TRBV19|-|few|TRBJ1-5
TGTGCCAGTACAAACCCACAGGCATTCGACTATCAGCCCCAGCATTTT
CASTNPQAFDYQPQHF
>14|TRBV11-2|-|many|TRBJ2-7
TGTGCCAGCAGCTTCTTAGCCCCCAGCTACGAGCAGTACTTC
CASSFLAPSYEQYF
>19|TRBV7-8|-|few|TRBJ1-6
TGTGCCAGCAGCTTAGTTAGGGGGGGGAAGAGCTCCTATAATTCACCCCTCCACTTT
CASSLVRGGKSSYNSPLHF
>17|TRBV7-9|TRBD2|few|TRBJ2-2
TGTGCCAGCAGACAAAAAGCGGGAGGATCGAACACCGGGGAGCTGTTTTTT
CASRQKAGGSNTGELFF
>15|TRBV27|TRBD1|many|TRBJ1-2
TGTGCCAGCAGCCTATTACCGACAGGGGATAATGGCTACACCTTC
CASSLLPTGDNGYTF
>20|TRBV11-2|TRBD2|few|TRBJ2-1
TGTGCCAGCAGCTTCCCTTTTCGGACTAGCGGGAGTACATCCTACAATGAGCAGTTCTTC
CASSFPFRTSGSTSYNEQFF
>14|TRBV6-2/TRBV6-3|-|many|TRBJ2-7
TGTGCCAGCAGTTACGGGTCTAGCCCACGGGAGCAGTACTTC
CASSYGSSPREQYF
>14|TRBV2|TRBD2|-|TRBJ2-1
TGTGCCAGCAAGGGCGGGAGGCCTCGAAATGAGCAGTTCTTC
CASKGGRPRNEQFF
>15|TRBV6-5|TRBD1|few|TRBJ1-1
TGTGCCAGCAGTTACCCACAGGGGTTGAACACTGAAGCTTTCTTT
CASSYPQGLNTEAFF
>14|TRBV20-1|-|many|TRBJ1-4
TGCAGTGCTAGGCCCAAGACAGGCTTTGAAAAACTGTTTTTT
CSARPKTGFEKLFF
>17|TRBV7-8|TRBD1|-|TRBJ1-6
TGTGCCAGCAGCTCGACAGATACAGGGGGGTATAATTCACCCCTCCACTTT
CASSSTDTGGYNSPLHF
>16|TRBV13|-|-|TRBJ2-7
TGTGCCAGCAGCTCCAATGGGGCAGGGGAGGACTACGAGCAGTACTTC
CASSSNGAGEDYEQYF
>15|TRBV4-2|-|few|TRBJ1-6
TGTGCCAGCAGCCAAGGTGTCGGCCCTAATTCACCCCTCCACTTT
CASSQGVGPNSPLHF
>13|TRBV28|TRBD2|-|TRBJ2-7
TGTGCCACCACCCTAGCGGGCACCTACGAGCAGTACTTC
CATTLAGTYEQYF
>15|TRBV19|TRBD2|few|TRBJ2-7
TGTGCCAGTAGTATACTAGCGGGAGCCCCCTACGAGCAGTACTTC
CASSILAGAPYEQYF
>15|TRBV5-1|-|-|TRBJ1-1
TGCGCCAGCAGCTTGGTTTGGGGGGTGAACACTGAAGCTTTCTTT
CASSLVWGVNTEAFF
>16|TRBV11-2|-|many|TRBJ1-2
TGTGCCAGCAGCTTTAACGCGGTTTCAGGGATGGGTGGCTACACCTTC
CASSFNAVSGMGGYTF
>16|TRBV5-4|-|few|TRBJ1-6
TGTGCCAGCAGCTACAACAACAGGGTTCGGAATTCACCCCTCCACTTT
CASSYNNRVRNSPLHF
>15|TRBV6-5|TRBD1|-|TRBJ2-7
TGTGCCAGCAGTTCCCCGACAGGGATCACCTACGAGCAGTACTTC
CASSSPTGITYEQYF
>17|TRBV11-2|-|once|TRBJ2-1
TGTGCCAGCAGCTTAGCGGCCCGCTTGGGGTCCTACAATGAGCAGTTCTTC
CASSLAARLGSYNEQFF
>16|TRBV6-5|TRBD1|many|TRBJ1-1
TGTGCCAGCAGTTACATTCGGACAGGGGGCCACACTGAAGCTTTCTTT
CASSYIRTGGHTEAFF
>12|TRBV28|-|-|TRBJ2-1
TGTGCCAGCAGCTCGGGGGACAATGAGCAGTTCTTC
CASSSGDNEQFF
>15|TRBV5-1|TRBD1|few|TRBJ2-7
TGCGCCAGCTCCCGGGCCGGGACAGGGATGTACGAGCAGTACTTC
CASSRAGTGMYEQYF
>13|TRBV28|-|many|TRBJ2-7
TGTGCCAGCAAAGACCGGTTCGACCACGAGCAGTACTTC
CASKDRFDHEQYF
>17|TRBV7-9|TRBD2|-|TRBJ2-7
TGTGCCAGCAGTCTACACCGCAACCGGGACTATGACTACGAGCAGTACTTC
CASSLHRNRDYDYEQYF
>15|TRBV6-1|-|-|TRBJ2-7
TGTGCCAGCTCAAGACCGGGATTCGCATTGTTTCAGCAGTACTTC
CASSRPGFALFQQYF
>16|TRBV18|TRBD1|-|TRBJ1-5
TGTGCCAGCTCACCACCTCATTTAGGGGGCAAGCAGCCCCAGCATTTT
CASSPPHLGGKQPQHF
>15|TRBV28|-|many|TRBJ2-4
TGTGCCAGCAGTTTGGCAGGACCTGCCAAAAACATTCAGTACTTC
CASSLAGPAKNIQYF
>11|TRBV29-1|TRBD2|few|TRBJ2-7
TGCGGAGGGCTAGCGGGCGGCGAGCAGTACTTC
CGGLAGGEQYF
>16|TRBV13|-|-|TRBJ2-5
TGTGCCAGCAGCTTAAGGCGTACTCCAATCCAAGAGACCCAGTACTTC
CASSLRRTPIQETQYF
>18|TRBV7-6|-|-|TRBJ1-1
TGTGCCAGCACCAGAAATGCGGGGGATGATCGACGGTACACTGAAGCTTTCTTT
CASTRNAGDDRRYTEAFF
>14|TRBV6-2/TRBV6-3|-|-|TRBJ2-4
TGTGCCAGCATAGAAGGTGGAGCCAAAAACATTCAGTACTTC
CASIEGGAKNIQYF
>12|TRBV20-1|-|many|TRBJ2-5
TGCAGTGCTATAAAGGGTGGAGAGACCCAGTACTTC
CSAIKGGETQYF
>14|TRBV28|-|-|TRBJ1-1
TGTGCCAGCAGCCTCCGCGGAGGCTGGACTGGAGCTTTCTTT
CASSLRGGWTGAFF
>12|TRBV30|-|-|TRBJ1-2
TGTGCCTGGAGTGACAATAACTATGGCTACACCTTC
CAWSDNNYGYTF
>14|TRBV12-3/TRBV12-4|-|-|TRBJ1-5
TGTGCCAGCGACTTAAGGGGGAACAATCAGCCCCAGCATTTT
CASDLRGNNQPQHF
>16|TRBV28|-|-|TRBJ1-2
TGTGCCAGCAGTTTACCCCGGACAGAACTTATATATGGCTACACCTTC
CASSLPRTELIYGYTF
>17|TRBV6-1|-|many|TRBJ1-5
TGTGCCAGCAGTGAAACCCCCACAGGGTCTAAGGATCAGCCCCAGCATTTT
CASSETPTGSKDQPQHF
>12|TRBV7-9|-|-|TRBJ1-1
TGTGCCAGCACCCGGACGAACACTGAAGCTTTCTTT
CASTRTNTEAFF
>12|TRBV12-3/TRBV12-4|-|many|TRBJ1-4
TGTGCCAGCAGTTTAGCGGATAGAAAACTGTTTTTT
CASSLADRKLFF
>17|TRBV12-3/TRBV12-4|-|many|TRBJ2-6
TGTGCCAGCAGCCCCCGTGGGGGGAAATCTGGGGCCAACGTCCTGACTTTC
CASSPRGGKSGANVLTF
>15|TRBV5-1|-|-|TRBJ2-7
TGCGCCAGCAGCTTGGCGGCTAGCTACAGCTACGAGCAGTACTTC
CASSLAASYSYEQYF
>16|TRBV24-1|-|few|TRBJ2-7
TGTGCCACCAGTGACAACACAGGGAGTAGCTCCTACGAGCAGTACTTC
CATSDNTGSSSYEQYF
>17|TRBV7-8|-|few|TRBJ1-6
TGTGCCAGCTCCCCCGGGCAGGAAAGGTCCTATAATTCACCCCTCCACTTT
CASSPGQERSYNSPLHF
>17|TRBV20-1|TRBD1|few|TRBJ1-4
TGCAGTGCTAGATTGTGGACAGGGTTAGGCGCTAATGAAAAACTGTTTTTT
CSARLWTGLGANEKLFF
>14|TRBV5-1|-|few|TRBJ1-1
TGCGCCAGCAGCCGGGGGATCTTGGGCACTGAAGCTTTCTTT
CASSRGILGTEAFF